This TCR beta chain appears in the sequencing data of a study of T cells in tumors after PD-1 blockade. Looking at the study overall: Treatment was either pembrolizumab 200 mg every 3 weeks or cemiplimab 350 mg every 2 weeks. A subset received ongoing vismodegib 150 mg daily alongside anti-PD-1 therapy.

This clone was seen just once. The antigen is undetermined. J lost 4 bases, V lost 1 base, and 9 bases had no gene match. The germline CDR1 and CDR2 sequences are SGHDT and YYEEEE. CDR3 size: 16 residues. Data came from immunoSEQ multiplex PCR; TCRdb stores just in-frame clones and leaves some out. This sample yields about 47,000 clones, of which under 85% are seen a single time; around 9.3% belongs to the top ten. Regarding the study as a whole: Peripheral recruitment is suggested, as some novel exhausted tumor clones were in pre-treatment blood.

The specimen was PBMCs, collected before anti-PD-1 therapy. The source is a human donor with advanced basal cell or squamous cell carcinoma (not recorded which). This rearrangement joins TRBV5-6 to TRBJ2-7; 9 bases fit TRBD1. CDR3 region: CASSLFVWDRVYEQYF. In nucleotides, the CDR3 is TGTGCCAGCAGCTTGTTTGTTTGGGACAGGGTGTACGAGCAGTACTTC.